These T cell receptor beta chains were read from a single sample in a study of blood T cell repertoires in COVID-19. Data came from immunoSEQ multiplex PCR; TCRdb stores just in-frame clones and leaves some out. The top ten hold about 6% of the sample, which has roughly 260,000 clones, 75% to 90% seen once. The sample taken for sequencing was PBMCs or T cells enriched from blood (not recorded which). Every receptor here comes from a woman in her twenties or thirties with acute COVID-19. The CDR3 runs from the conserved cysteine through the conserved F or W. Each record gives: V gene, clone size, J gene, D gene, CDR3 DNA, CDR3 protein. The D gene is left open where the match is weak. Not every row has a clone size; where given, it reads once, few, many or a size class.

>TRBV9|NA|TRBJ2-1|TRBD2
TGTGCCAGCAGCGCCCGGACTAGCGGGAGGTTGGGGAATGAGCAGTTCTTC
CASSARTSGRLGNEQFF
>TRBV20-1|NA|TRBJ2-7|NA
TGCAGTGCTAGTGCGGACGCCGGGGGCGAGCAGTACTTC
CSASADAGGEQYF
>TRBV4-1|NA|TRBJ1-1|NA
TGCGCCAGCAGCCAAGATCGGGGCACTGAAGCTTTCTTT
CASSQDRGTEAFF
>TRBV7-6|NA|TRBJ1-1|TRBD1
TGTGCCAGCAGCGCTAGCAGGACAGGGTCGGTGTTT
CASSASRTGSVF
>TRBV7-3|NA|TRBJ1-1|NA
TGTGCCAGCAGGTTGAGGCAGTTGAACACTGAAGCTTTCTTT
CASRLRQLNTEAFF
>TRBV27|NA|TRBJ2-7|TRBD2
TGTGCCAGCAGTTTCCTCGGGCTAGCGGGAGGAAAAAGCTACGAGCAGTACTTC
CASSFLGLAGGKSYEQYF
>TRBV28|NA|TRBJ1-2|NA
TGTGCCAGCAGTGCCCTCTCGACAGGCTATGGCTACACCTTC
CASSALSTGYGYTF
>TRBV2|NA|TRBJ2-5|TRBD2
TGTGCCAGCAGTGAAGCCGGACTAGTATTAACCCAGTACTTC
CASSEAGLVLTQYF
>TRBV5-1|NA|TRBJ2-1|TRBD2
TGCGCCAGCAGCTTGGCCGGGGGAGGGGTCGATGAGCAGTTCTTC
CASSLAGGGVDEQFF
>TRBV14|NA|TRBJ1-5|NA
TGTGCCAGCAGCCAAGGGAAGGTCCTGCGGGGGAGCGGCAATCAGCCCCAGCATTTT
CASSQGKVLRGSGNQPQHF
>TRBV7-9|few|TRBJ1-1|TRBD1
TGTGCCAGCAGCTACCGACAGGGGGGCACTGAAGCTTTCTTT
CASSYRQGGTEAFF
>TRBV19|NA|TRBJ1-2|NA
TGTGCCAGTAGTACAAGCGCATTTGGGGGGGACTTTAATGGCTACACCTTC
CASSTSAFGGDFNGYTF
>TRBV15|NA|TRBJ2-7|NA
TGTGCCACCAGCAGACTCCGCGGAACCTACGAGCAGTACTTC
CATSRLRGTYEQYF
>TRBV2|NA|TRBJ2-7|NA
TGTGCCAGCATGCCCGTTGGGCTCTACGAGCAGTACTTC
CASMPVGLYEQYF
>TRBV5-1|NA|TRBJ1-2|TRBD1
TGCGCCAGCAGCCCACGGGACAGGGCTAACTATGGCTACACCTTC
CASSPRDRANYGYTF
>TRBV2|NA|TRBJ2-7|TRBD1
TGTGCCAGCAGGGGTGGACAGGGCCATGCCCACGAGCAGTACTTC
CASRGGQGHAHEQYF
>TRBV3-1/TRBV3-2|NA|TRBJ2-6|NA
TGTGCCAGCAGCCAAGGAACAGGGGCCAACGTCCTGACTTTC
CASSQGTGANVLTF
>TRBV4-1|NA|TRBJ2-7|TRBD1
TGCGCCAGCAGCCAGCCGACAGGGGGCGAGCAGTACTTC
CASSQPTGGEQYF
>TRBV9|NA|TRBJ2-2|NA
TGTGCCAGCAGTCGGGAGTCGTACACCGGGGAGCTGTTTTTT
CASSRESYTGELFF
>TRBV28|NA|TRBJ2-3|NA
TGTGCCAGCAGTTCTGTCCGGGACACACGCACAGATACGCAGTATTTT
CASSSVRDTRTDTQYF
>TRBV28|NA|TRBJ1-1|TRBD1
TGTGCCAGCCACAGTTTATCCGGACAGGGTACTGAAGCTTTCTTT
CASHSLSGQGTEAFF
>TRBV5-1|NA|TRBJ1-1|NA
TGCGCCAGCAGCTTGGCAGGCACTGCGAACACTGAAGCTTTCTTT
CASSLAGTANTEAFF
>TRBV4-2|once|TRBJ2-5|TRBD2
TGTGCCAGCAGCCAATGGACTAGCGGAGAAGAGACCCAGTACTTC
CASSQWTSGEETQYF
>TRBV11-2|NA|TRBJ1-5|TRBD1
TGTGCCAGCAGCTTCTCCGGGACAGGGCTCAATCAGCCCCAGCATTTT
CASSFSGTGLNQPQHF
>TRBV2|once|TRBJ1-1|NA
TGTGCCAGCAGTACTCAGGGGACCACTGAAGCTTTCTTT
CASSTQGTTEAFF
>TRBV28|NA|TRBJ2-7|TRBD1
TGTGCCAGCAGCTGGACAGGGTCCTACGAGCAGTACTTC
CASSWTGSYEQYF
>TRBV19|NA|TRBJ2-2|TRBD1
TGTGCCAGTAGTAGGGACAGGGGGCGTACCGGGGAGCTGTTTTTT
CASSRDRGRTGELFF
>TRBV13|few|TRBJ2-1|TRBD2
TGTGCCAGCAGCCCGGGACTAGCGGGCTACAATGAGCAGTTCTTC
CASSPGLAGYNEQFF
>TRBV5-1|many|TRBJ1-3|TRBD1
TGCGCCAGCAGCGGACAGGGGGCTGGAAACACCATATATTTT
CASSGQGAGNTIYF
>TRBV5-1|NA|TRBJ1-4|NA
TGCGCCAGCAGCTTGGAGGCAGGGTTGAGTGAAAAACTGTTTTTT
CASSLEAGLSEKLFF
>TRBV29-1|NA|TRBJ2-3|NA
TGCAGCGTTGTATTGGGGGCTAAGGCAGATACGCAGTATTTT
CSVVLGAKADTQYF
>TRBV3-1/TRBV3-2|NA|TRBJ2-5|TRBD2
TGTGCCAGCAGCCAAAGCCGGGGGGGGCAAGGCCAAGAGACCCAGTACTTC
CASSQSRGGQGQETQYF
>TRBV27|NA|TRBJ2-1|NA
TGTGCCAGCAGTATAGTCCGTTTTTACAATGAGCAGTTCTTC
CASSIVRFYNEQFF
>TRBV4-1|NA|TRBJ1-3|TRBD1
TGCGCCAGCAGCCTTAGACAGGGCGGAAACACCATATATTTT
CASSLRQGGNTIYF
>TRBV28|NA|TRBJ2-7|NA
TGTGCCAGCAGGCCCGCCGGGAGAGACCTCTACGAGCAGTACTTC
CASRPAGRDLYEQYF
>TRBV5-6|NA|TRBJ2-3|TRBD2
TGTGCCAGCAGCTTTGGGAGGGGCGATACGCAGTATTTT
CASSFGRGDTQYF
>TRBV7-9|NA|TRBJ2-6|NA
TGTGCCAGCAGCCTATATGGGGTACAGGGTGGGGCCAACGTCCTGACTTTC
CASSLYGVQGGANVLTF
>TRBV25-1|NA|TRBJ2-1|TRBD2
TGTGCCAGCAGACTAGCGGGGTCCTACAATGAGCAGTTCTTC
CASRLAGSYNEQFF
>TRBV10-3|NA|TRBJ2-2|NA
TGTGCCATCAATGCCGCAAGCGGCTCGAACACCGGGGAGCTGTTTTTT
CAINAASGSNTGELFF
>TRBV19|NA|TRBJ2-3|TRBD1
TGTGCCAGTAGTTCCCGGCAGGGGGCAAATTCAGATACGCAGTATTTT
CASSSRQGANSDTQYF
>TRBV5-6|NA|TRBJ2-7|TRBD1
TGTGCCAGCAGCAGATGGGACAGAAGCTCCTACGAGCAGTACTTC
CASSRWDRSSYEQYF
>TRBV2|NA|TRBJ1-5|NA
TGTGCAACCAGACTTACGGCAGGGGACAATCAGCCCCAGCATTTT
CATRLTAGDNQPQHF
>TRBV28|NA|TRBJ2-3|TRBD1
TGTGTCAGCAGTCTAGGACAGGGAACTTCTAGCACAGATACGCAGTATTTT
CVSSLGQGTSSTDTQYF
>TRBV30|NA|TRBJ1-1|TRBD1
TGTGCCTGGAGTGTGCAGGGGGACACTGAAGCTTTCTTT
CAWSVQGDTEAFF
>TRBV7-9|NA|TRBJ1-1|TRBD1
TGTGCCAGCAGGGGGACAGGGAAGGCTGAAGCTTTCTTT
CASRGTGKAEAFF
>TRBV21-1|NA|TRBJ2-7|NA
TGTGCCAGCAGCCGGGCCGGACTGGATCGATCCTACGAGCAGTACTTC
CASSRAGLDRSYEQYF
>TRBV4-1|NA|TRBJ2-5|TRBD2
TGCGCCAGCAGCCAGACTAGCGGGAGGGCCCTCCAAGAGACCCAGTACTTC
CASSQTSGRALQETQYF
>TRBV19|NA|TRBJ1-2|TRBD1
TGTGCCAGTAGTACCGATGAAACCGGGACAGACTACTATGGCTACACCTTC
CASSTDETGTDYYGYTF
>TRBV5-1|NA|TRBJ1-4|TRBD1
TGCGCCAGCAGCTTAGGACAGGGGGCTAAGCGTAATGAAAAACTGTTTTTT
CASSLGQGAKRNEKLFF
>TRBV6-5|few|TRBJ1-2|TRBD1
TGTGCCAGCATACTTGACAGGGGTTCCCTTCGTGGCTACACCTTC
CASILDRGSLRGYTF
>TRBV5-1|NA|TRBJ2-1|TRBD1
TGCGCCAGCGCAGGACTCGGGGGACAGGGCAAACACAATGAGCAGTTCTTC
CASAGLGGQGKHNEQFF
>TRBV28|NA|TRBJ2-3|TRBD1
TGTGCCAGCAGTACGGACAGGGGTGGGTATTTT
CASSTDRGGYF
>TRBV12-3/TRBV12-4|NA|TRBJ1-1|NA
TGTGCCAGCAGTTCTACTAGTGAAGCTTTCTTT
CASSSTSEAFF
>TRBV3-1/TRBV3-2|NA|TRBJ2-3|TRBD1
TGTGCCACCCATCGACAGGGGACGGATACGCAGTATTTT
CATHRQGTDTQYF
>TRBV28|NA|TRBJ2-3|TRBD2
TGTGCCAGCGGAAAGGGTAGCGGGATGACAGATACGCAGTATTTT
CASGKGSGMTDTQYF
>TRBV28|NA|TRBJ2-1|NA
TGTGCCAGCAGTTTGGACTACAACAATGAGCAGTTCTTC
CASSLDYNNEQFF